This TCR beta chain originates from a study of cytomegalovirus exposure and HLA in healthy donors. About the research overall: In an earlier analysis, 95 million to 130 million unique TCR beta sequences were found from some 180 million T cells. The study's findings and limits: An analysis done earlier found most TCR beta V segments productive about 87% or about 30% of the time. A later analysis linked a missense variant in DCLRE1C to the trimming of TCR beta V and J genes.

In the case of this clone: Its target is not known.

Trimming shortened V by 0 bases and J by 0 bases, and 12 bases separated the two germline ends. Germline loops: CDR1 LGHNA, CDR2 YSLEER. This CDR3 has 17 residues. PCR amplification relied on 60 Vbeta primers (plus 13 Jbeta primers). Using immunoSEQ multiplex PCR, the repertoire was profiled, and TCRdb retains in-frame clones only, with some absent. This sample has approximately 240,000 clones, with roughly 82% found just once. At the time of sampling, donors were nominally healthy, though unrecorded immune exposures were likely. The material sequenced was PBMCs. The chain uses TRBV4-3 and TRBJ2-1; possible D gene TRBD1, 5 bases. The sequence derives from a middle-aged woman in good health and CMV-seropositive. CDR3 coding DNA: TGCGCCAGCAGCCAAGATTTCGACAGCAGCTCCTACAATGAGCAGTTCTTC. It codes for CASSQDFDSSSYNEQFF.